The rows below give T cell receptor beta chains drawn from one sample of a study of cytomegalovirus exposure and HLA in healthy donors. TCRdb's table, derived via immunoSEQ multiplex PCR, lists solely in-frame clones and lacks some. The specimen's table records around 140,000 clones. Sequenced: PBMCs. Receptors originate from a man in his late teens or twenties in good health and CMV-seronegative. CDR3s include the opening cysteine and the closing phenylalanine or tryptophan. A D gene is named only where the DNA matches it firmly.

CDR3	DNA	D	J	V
CASRTGTTDTQYF	TGTGCCAGCAGGACAGGGACGACAGATACGCAGTATTTT	TRBD1	TRBJ2-3	TRBV5-4
CASSLTGAVGTGELFF	TGTGCCAGCAGCCTTACAGGGGCGGTAGGGACCGGGGAGCTGTTTTTT	TRBD1	TRBJ2-2	TRBV7-2
CSVGLGNTEAFF	TGCAGCGTCGGGTTGGGGAACACTGAAGCTTTCTTT	-	TRBJ1-1	TRBV29-1
CASSHAATGANVLTF	TGTGCCAGCTCCCACGCGGCTACTGGGGCCAACGTCCTGACTTTC	-	TRBJ2-6	TRBV5-4
CSVARTGSTDTQYF	TGCAGCGTGGCTAGGACAGGGAGCACAGATACGCAGTATTTT	TRBD1	TRBJ2-3	TRBV29-1
CASSATIMGHQQFF	TGTGCCAGCAGCGCAACAATCATGGGACATCAGCAGTTCTTC	-	TRBJ2-1	TRBV7-9
CASSPSGGWQETQYF	TGTGCCAGCAGCCCCAGCGGGGGGTGGCAAGAGACCCAGTACTTC	TRBD2	TRBJ2-5	TRBV7-2
CAISEWDRADNEQFF	TGTGCCATCAGTGAGTGGGACAGGGCGGACAATGAGCAGTTCTTC	TRBD1	TRBJ2-1	TRBV10-3
CASSFPYGYTF	TGTGCCAGCAGTTTCCCATATGGCTACACCTTC	-	TRBJ1-2	TRBV28
CAISGQGAGELFF	TGTGCCATCTCGGGACAGGGGGCTGGTGAGCTGTTTTTT	TRBD1	TRBJ2-2	TRBV10-3
CAISESGRRTGELFF	TGTGCCATCAGTGAGTCTGGGAGAAGGACCGGGGAGCTGTTTTTT	-	TRBJ2-2	TRBV10-3
CSVYGFGAPYEQYF	TGCAGCGTTTACGGGTTCGGAGCCCCCTACGAGCAGTACTTC	-	TRBJ2-7	TRBV29-1
CASSLDGRTSPLHF	TGCGCCAGCAGCTTGGATGGCAGGACATCACCCCTCCACTTT	-	TRBJ1-6	TRBV5-1
CASSPWTGSSYEQYF	TGCGCCAGCAGCCCCTGGACGGGGAGCTCCTACGAGCAGTACTTC	-	TRBJ2-7	TRBV4-3
CASSGTSGGANEQFF	TGTGCCAGCAGTGGGACTAGCGGGGGGGCCAATGAGCAGTTCTTC	TRBD2	TRBJ2-1	TRBV6-4
CASSARQGAFHEQYF	TGTGCCAGCAGCGCCCGACAGGGGGCGTTTCACGAGCAGTACTTC	TRBD1	TRBJ2-7	TRBV9
CASSPGRGSNYGYTF	TGTGCCAGCAGCCCCGGCCGGGGGTCTAACTATGGCTACACCTTC	-	TRBJ1-2	TRBV6-6
CASSFSQHYGYTF	TGTGCCAGCAGTTTTTCACAGCACTATGGCTACACCTTC	-	TRBJ1-2	TRBV28
CASSAGKGGEQYF	TGTGCCAGCAGCGCGGGGAAAGGCGGGGAGCAGTACTTC	-	TRBJ2-7	TRBV9
CASSRRRLAGVQNIQYF	TGTGCCAGCAGTCGACGCCGACTAGCGGGAGTTCAAAACATTCAGTACTTC	TRBD2	TRBJ2-4	TRBV27
CASSLRTGQYGYTF	TGTGCCAGCAGCCTTCGGACAGGGCAATATGGCTACACCTTC	TRBD1	TRBJ1-2	TRBV7-2
CASSFTGTSVNHF	TGTGCCAGCAGCTTCACCGGGACTAGTGTGAATCATTTT	TRBD2	TRBJ2-3	TRBV11-2
CASSPPGTSGNTGELFF	TGTGCCAGCTCACCACCGGGGACTAGCGGAAACACCGGGGAGCTGTTTTTT	TRBD2	TRBJ2-2	TRBV18
CASSETGQGSPLHF	TGTGCCAGCAGCGAGACAGGGCAGGGTTCACCCCTCCACTTT	TRBD1	TRBJ1-6	TRBV13
CASSFAGEETQYF	TGTGCCAGCAGCTTCGCGGGCGAGGAGACCCAGTACTTC	-	TRBJ2-5	TRBV7-9
CASSQAGRLNTEAFF	TGTGCCAGCTCACAGGCGGGACGGCTGAACACTGAAGCTTTCTTT	-	TRBJ1-1	TRBV18
CASSLARNTEAFF	TGTGCCAGCAGTTTAGCCAGGAACACTGAAGCTTTCTTT	-	TRBJ1-1	TRBV28
CASSPWGRGRGDIQYF	TGTGCCAGCAGCCCCTGGGGCAGGGGGCGCGGGGACATTCAGTACTTC	TRBD1	TRBJ2-4	TRBV7-9
CASSLRTDYEQYF	TGTGCCAGCAGCTTACGGACAGACTACGAGCAGTACTTC	-	TRBJ2-7	TRBV7-8
CASSRPSGRAYEQYF	TGTGCCAGCAGCCGACCTAGCGGGAGGGCCTACGAGCAGTACTTC	TRBD2	TRBJ2-7	TRBV7-2
CASKQGAPGANVLTF	TGTGCCAGCAAACAGGGGGCGCCTGGGGCCAACGTCCTGACTTTC	TRBD1	TRBJ2-6	TRBV6-5
CASSQGDYGYTF	TGTGCCAGCAGCCAGGGAGACTATGGCTACACCTTC	-	TRBJ1-2	TRBV4-2
CASSWSGTGIYEQYF	TGTGCCAGCAGTTGGTCCGGGACAGGGATCTACGAGCAGTACTTC	TRBD1	TRBJ2-7	TRBV28
CASSPKGGRNYGYTF	TGTGCCAGCAGCCCTAAGGGGGGGCGGAACTATGGCTACACCTTC	-	TRBJ1-2	TRBV5-4
CASSPGTSDYEQYF	TGTGCCAGCAGCCCCGGGACTAGCGACTACGAGCAGTACTTC	TRBD2	TRBJ2-7	TRBV11-2
CASSTVETQYF	TGTGCCAGCAGTACGGTGGAGACCCAGTACTTC	-	TRBJ2-5	TRBV2
CASRPKQGAGYTQYF	TGTGCCAGCAGACCCAAACAGGGGGCTGGGTATACGCAGTATTTT	TRBD1	TRBJ2-3	TRBV27
CASSVRQVSTEAFF	TGTGCCAGCAGCGTCCGGCAGGTGAGCACTGAAGCTTTCTTT	-	TRBJ1-1	TRBV6-1
CASSLVGREKLFF	TGCGCCAGCAGCTTGGTAGGGAGGGAAAAACTGTTTTTT	-	TRBJ1-4	TRBV5-1
CASSVAAGGYEQYF	TGTGCCAGCAGCGTAGCGGCAGGGGGATACGAGCAGTACTTC	TRBD1	TRBJ2-7	TRBV9
CASSFITGTEPYEQYF	TGTGCCAGCAGCTTTATTACCGGGACAGAACCCTACGAGCAGTACTTC	TRBD1	TRBJ2-7	TRBV5-4
CARSLKAGYQPQHF	TGTGCCAGAAGCTTAAAGGCAGGTTATCAGCCCCAGCATTTT	-	TRBJ1-5	TRBV7-5
CASSIETRLYGYTF	TGTGCCAGTAGTATAGAGACAAGGCTCTATGGCTACACCTTC	-	TRBJ1-2	TRBV19
CASSVVGSEETQYF	TGTGCCAGCAGCGTAGTTGGCTCAGAAGAGACCCAGTACTTC	-	TRBJ2-5	TRBV9
CAWVYLVGASNYGYTF	TGTGCCTGGGTCTACCTAGTGGGGGCCTCTAACTATGGCTACACCTTC	-	TRBJ1-2	TRBV30